Detailed here is one T cell receptor (beta chain). Sequencing was performed with immunoSEQ multiplex PCR; in TCRdb, only in-frame clones are kept and a portion is missing. The sample has about 340,000 clones, roughly 85% seen once. This sample was included in a study of cytomegalovirus exposure and HLA in healthy donors. The J segment lost 9 bases and the V segment lost 2 bases, leaving 10 bases of the junction unmatched. This CDR3 has 15 amino acids. Germline loops: CDR1 MGHRA, CDR2 YSYEKL. This chain connects TRBV4-1 to TRBJ2-1, with TRBD1 matching 7 bases. Sequenced material: PBMCs. The sequence derives from a woman under 30 in good health and CMV-seronegative. CDR3 residues: CASSQPGAAGGEQFF. CDR3 nucleotide sequence: TGCGCCAGCAGCCAACCTGGGGCGGCAGGGGGTGAGCAGTTCTTC.